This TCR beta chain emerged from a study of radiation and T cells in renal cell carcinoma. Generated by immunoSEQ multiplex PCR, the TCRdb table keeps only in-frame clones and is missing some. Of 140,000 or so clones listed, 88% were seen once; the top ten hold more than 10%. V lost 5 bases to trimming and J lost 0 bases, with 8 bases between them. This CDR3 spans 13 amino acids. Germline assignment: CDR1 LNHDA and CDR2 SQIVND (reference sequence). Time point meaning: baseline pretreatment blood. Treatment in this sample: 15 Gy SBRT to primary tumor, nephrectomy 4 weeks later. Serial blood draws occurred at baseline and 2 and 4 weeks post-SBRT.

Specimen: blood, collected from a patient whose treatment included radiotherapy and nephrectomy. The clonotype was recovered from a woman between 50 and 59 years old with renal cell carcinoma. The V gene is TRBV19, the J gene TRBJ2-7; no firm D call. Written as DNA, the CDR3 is TGTGCCAGTAGTCGTCAGGTCTCCTACGAGCAGTACTTC. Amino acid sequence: CASSRQVSYEQYF.